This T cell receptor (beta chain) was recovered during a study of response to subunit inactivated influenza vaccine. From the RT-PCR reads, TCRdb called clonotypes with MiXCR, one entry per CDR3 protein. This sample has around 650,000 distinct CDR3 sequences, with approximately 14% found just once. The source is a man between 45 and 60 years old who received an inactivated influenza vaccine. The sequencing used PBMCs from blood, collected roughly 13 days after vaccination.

The CDR3 DNA follows: TGTGCCAGCAGCTTAGGGACTAGGACCGAGCAGTACTTC. Its translation: CASSLGTRTEQYF. The gene calls are TRBV11-3 and TRBJ2-7; 7 nucleotides align to TRBD2. The junction had 3 bases not matched to a gene; V was cut back by 1 base and J by 6 bases. The V gene's germline CDR1 is SGHNT and CDR2 YENEEA. The CDR3 sequence is 13 residues long.